The 30 T cell receptor beta chains below come from one sample, sequenced in a study of blood T cell repertoires in COVID-19. Sequenced by immunoSEQ multiplex PCR; TCRdb stores in-frame clones only, minus some. The sample consists of around 170,000 clones, around 72% of them appearing once. Sequencing was carried out using peripheral blood. The receptor set was obtained from a woman older than 75 with acute or convalescent COVID-19.

The chain uses TRBV7-2 and TRBJ2-6; D uncertain. Germline V gene data show CDR1 as SGHTA and CDR2 as FQGNSA. The CDR3 spans 15 residues. Trimming took 5 bases from V and 4 from J, leaving 12 bases between them. The DNA for the CDR3 is TGTGCCAGCAGCCTCCGGGTAGTGGGGGCCAACGTCCTGACTTTC. Encoded protein: CASSLRVVGANVLTF.

J is TRBJ2-1 and V is TRBV10-3, with 8 positions matching TRBD1. The CDR3 has 15 residues. CDR1 is ENHRY and CDR2 is SYGVKD in the germline V gene. Trimming cost V 6 bases and J 3 bases; bases outside gene matches: 7. CDR3 bases: TGTGCCATCAGACCTGACAGGGGTAGCTACAATGAGCAGTTCTTC. It translates to CAIRPDRGSYNEQFF.

The chain recombines TRBV7-7 with TRBJ2-1; 9 bases are a match to TRBD2. Germline CDR1 SSHAT, CDR2 FNYEAQ (reference sequence). V was pared by 1 base and J by 4 bases, with 5 bases of the junction left unmatched. The CDR3 length is 16 residues. CDR3 in amino acids: CASSLDVAGGYNEQFF. CDR3 DNA: TGTGCCAGCAGCTTAGATGTTGCGGGAGGGTACAATGAGCAGTTCTTC.

J is TRBJ2-7 and V is TRBV18; D possibly corresponds to TRBD1 (6 bases). V shed 2 bases and J shed 4 bases, with 15 bases lying between them. From germline, CDR1 is KGHSH and CDR2 LQKENI. CDR3 length: 15 residues. In DNA form, the CDR3 reads TGTGCCAGCTCACCAATCTCAGGGGAAAGTTACGAGCAGTACTTC. Its translation: CASSPISGESYEQYF. Full variable domain (remainder filled in from reference TRBV18 and TRBJ2-7): NAGVMQNPRHLVRRRGQEARLRCSPMKGHSHVYWYRQLPEEGLKFMVYLQKENIIDESGMPKERFSAEFPKEGPSILRIQQVVRGDSAAYFCASSPISGESYEQYFGPGTRLTVT.

This rearrangement joins TRBV28 to TRBJ1-2; tentative D call: TRBD1 (6 bases). With 5 bases removed from V and 2 bases from J, the gap between germline ends came to 18 bases. In germline, CDR1 is MDHEN, CDR2 SYDVKM. The CDR3 extends over 16 amino acids. The CDR3 here is CASSQFTGKANYGYTF. CDR3 in DNA: TGTGCCAGCAGTCAATTCACAGGGAAGGCGAACTATGGCTACACCTTC.

This clone was seen a single time. The chain joins TRBV27 to TRBJ1-4; 9 positions match TRBD1. The V gene end was trimmed by 3 bases and the J gene end by 4 bases; junction bases not matched to a gene: 3. The germline V gene encodes CDR1 MNHEY and CDR2 SMNVEV (reference sequence). The CDR3 totals 15 residues. This CDR3 is CASSFVGQGNEKLFF. The CDR3 DNA reads TGTGCCAGCAGTTTCGTGGGACAGGGTAATGAAAAACTGTTTTTT. The entire variable domain, with the rest obtained from reference TRBV27 and TRBJ1-4, is as follows: EAQVTQNPRYLITVTGKKLTVTCSQNMNHEYMSWYRQDPGLGLRQIYYSMNVEVTDKGDVPEGYKVSRKEKRNFPLILESPSPNQTSLYFCASSFVGQGNEKLFFGSGTQLSVL.

The chain recombines TRBV7-8 with TRBJ1-3; D is unresolved. This CDR3 is built from 17 residues. V lost 3 bases and J lost 0, with 15 bases in between. CDR1 is SGHVS and CDR2 is FQNEAQ in the germline V gene. CDR3 nucleotides: TGTGCCAGCAGCTTGTGGTTTGGCACTAACTCTGGAAACACCATATATTTT. This translates into CASSLWFGTNSGNTIYF.

Regarding this clone: This specimen includes other DNA sequences encoding the same CDR3. The chain is built from TRBV7-9 and TRBJ1-6; possibly TRBD1 for D (6 bases). The CDR3 extends over 15 amino acids. Trimming pared 5 bases from V and 0 bases from J, leaving 8 bases between. The germline V gene has CDR1 SEHNR and CDR2 FQNEAQ (reference sequence). CDR3 amino acids: CASSVDSSYNSPLHF. The CDR3 nucleotides read TGTGCCAGCAGCGTGGACAGCTCCTATAATTCACCCCTCCACTTT.

The rearrangement joins TRBV19 to TRBJ2-6; 7 nucleotides match TRBD1. Looked up from germline, CDR1 is LNHDA and CDR2 is SQIVND (reference sequence). CDR3 length: 18 residues. With V trimmed by 6 bases and J by 0 bases, 11 bases remained unmatched. CDR3 loop: CASRDEMGTASGANVLTF. The CDR3 DNA reads as TGTGCCAGTAGGGATGAGATGGGGACAGCCTCTGGGGCCAACGTCCTGACTTTC.

CDR3 nucleotides: TGTGCCAGTACTTGGGGCTCAGATACGCAGTATTTT. Translation: CASTWGSDTQYF. The chain links TRBV19 to TRBJ2-3; a possible D gene is TRBD1 (5 bases). The germline V gene has CDR1 LNHDA and CDR2 SQIVND (reference sequence). V was clipped by 7 bases and J by 4 bases, with 9 bases between them. CDR3 length: 12 amino acids.

The chain links TRBV24-1 to TRBJ1-2, with D possibly being TRBD1 (5 bases). Germline CDR1 KGHDR, CDR2 SFDVKD. V was pared by 2 bases and J by 8 bases, with 14 bases between. This CDR3 has 14 residues. The CDR3 region is CATSDYGDSVGYTF. The CDR3 DNA sequence: TGTGCCACCAGTGATTACGGGGACTCCGTAGGCTACACCTTC.

This clone was recorded a few times. V usage is TRBV5-1 and J usage is TRBJ2-3; 9 nucleotides agree with TRBD1. Per germline, CDR1 SGHRS and CDR2 YFSETQ. This CDR3 spans 16 amino acids. The V segment lost 0 bases and the J segment 2 bases; nucleotides outside the gene matches: 4. CDR3 nucleotides: TGCGCCAGCAGCTTGGGGACAGGGGTCTACACAGATACGCAGTATTTT. Translating it yields CASSLGTGVYTDTQYF.

V usage is TRBV29-1 and J usage is TRBJ1-2; no definite D call. CDR3 length: 16 amino acids. The V gene lost 1 base and the J gene lost 0 bases, with 15 bases spanning the gap. Germline V gene lookup returns CDR1 SQVTM and CDR2 ANQGSEA. CDR3 sequence reads: CSVEAAVRTANYGYTF. In DNA, the CDR3 is TGCAGCGTTGAAGCCGCAGTTAGGACTGCTAACTATGGCTACACCTTC.

The chain links TRBV7-2 to TRBJ2-2, with unresolved D. V was trimmed by 0 bases and J by 6 bases, leaving 11 bases between them. The CDR3 totals 15 residues. Germline V gene sequence: CDR1 SGHTA, CDR2 FQGNSA. DNA for the CDR3: TGTGCCAGCAGCTTAGCCCGCCATACTCCCGGGGAGCTGTTTTTT. Translation gives CASSLARHTPGELFF.

The rearrangement joins TRBV11-2 to TRBJ2-6; a weak D match, TRBD2 (5 bases). This CDR3 contains 15 residues. V lost 5 bases and J lost 0, with 8 bases in between. CDR1 and CDR2 (germline): SGHAT, FQNNGV. The CDR3 spells CASSNGLSGANVLTF. DNA of the CDR3: TGTGCCAGCAGCAACGGACTCTCTGGGGCCAACGTCCTGACTTTC.

This rearrangement joins TRBV28 to TRBJ1-3; TRBD1 aligns across 11 bases. Germline trimming cut 6 bases from V and 10 bases from J; bases unmatched to any gene: 11. The CDR3 consists of 15 residues. Per the germline V gene, CDR1 is MDHEN and CDR2 is SYDVKM. CDR3 in DNA: TGTGCCAGCAGCAAGGGGACAGGGGGAAAAAAAACCATATATTTT. Translated, it gives CASSKGTGGKKTIYF.

The chain is built from TRBV4-3 and TRBJ2-7; 12 positions match TRBD2. Germline V gives CDR1 LGHNA, CDR2 YSLEER. V was pared by 3 bases and J by 0 bases, with 0 bases of the junction left unmatched. This CDR3 has 15 residues. The DNA for the CDR3 is TGCGCCAGCAGCCAGACTAGCGGGAGCTCCTACGAGCAGTACTTC. This sequence encodes CASSQTSGSSYEQYF.

The table lists this clone with a count of one. The chain recombines TRBV6-5 with TRBJ1-5; perhaps TRBD1 as D (5 bases). CDR1 is MNHEY, CDR2 SVGAGI, per germline. The CDR3 is 15 residues long. Trimming shortened V by 6 bases and J by 6 bases, and 18 bases separated the two germline ends. The DNA for the CDR3 is TGTGCCAGCAGGGATCTAGACAGCTCGGGTCAGCCCCAGCATTTT. Translated: CASRDLDSSGQPQHF.

The rearrangement joins TRBV2 to TRBJ2-5; the D gene is possibly TRBD1 (5 bases). V was pared by 3 bases and J by 5 bases, with 10 bases between. Germline CDR1 is SNHLY and CDR2 is FYNNEI. The CDR3 is made up of 13 amino acids. The CDR3 DNA reads as TGTGCCAGCAGTGACCCAGGGCACGAGACCCAGTACTTC. Amino acid sequence: CASSDPGHETQYF.

V is TRBV14 and J is TRBJ1-1, with 7 bases identical to TRBD1. The germline V gene encodes CDR1 SGHDN and CDR2 FVKESK. J lost 4 bases, V lost 5 bases, and 7 bases had no gene match. This CDR3 has 14 amino acids. This CDR3 is CASSLQGLGTEAFF. The CDR3, as DNA: TGTGCCAGCAGCTTACAGGGGTTGGGCACTGAAGCTTTCTTT.

In this sample, this clone turned up a few times. This chain uses TRBV15 with TRBJ2-2, with 9 bases aligning to TRBD1. The J segment lost 6 bases and the V segment lost 2 bases, leaving 7 bases of the junction unmatched. Germline CDR1 is LNHNV and CDR2 is YYDKDF (reference sequence). The CDR3 runs to 16 residues. CDR3 sequence (DNA): TGTGCCACCAGCAGAACCCGGGACAGGGATTCCGGGGAGCTGTTTTTT. It translates to CATSRTRDRDSGELFF.

The V call is TRBV27, the J call TRBJ1-6; 9 nucleotides align to TRBD1. V shed 6 bases and J 7 bases; nucleotides not matched to a gene: 10. The CDR3 length is 16 residues. Germline values: CDR1 MNHEY, CDR2 SMNVEV (reference sequence). For the CDR3, the DNA is TGTGCCAGCAGCCCAGAGACAGGGGGTAGAAATTCACCCCTCCACTTT. Its protein is CASSPETGGRNSPLHF.

The chain recombines TRBV4-3 with TRBJ2-3; 10 positions agree with TRBD2. Germline V gives CDR1 LGHNA, CDR2 YSLEER. Trimming at V came to 5 bases and at J to 2 bases, leaving 4 bases not matched to a gene. This CDR3 contains 15 residues. The CDR3 DNA follows: TGCGCCAGCAGCGGGACTAGCGTGTACACAGATACGCAGTATTTT. Translating gives CASSGTSVYTDTQYF.

This chain uses TRBV29-1 with TRBJ2-1, with D possibly TRBD2 on 5 matching bases. Trimming stripped 2 bases from V and 0 bases from J, with 8 bases between. CDR3 size: 14 residues. Germline V CDR1 and CDR2: SQVTM, ANQGSEA. The CDR3 loop reads CSVEREGSYNEQFF. The DNA of the CDR3 is TGCAGCGTTGAAAGAGAGGGCTCCTACAATGAGCAGTTCTTC.

This clone was recorded only once. This rearrangement joins TRBV11-2 to TRBJ2-3; D perhaps matches TRBD2 (7 bases). Germline CDR1 is SGHAT and CDR2 is FQNNGV. The ends were cut back, 5 bases at V and 6 bases at J, with 12 bases in the middle. This CDR3 has 13 residues. In nucleotides, the CDR3 is TGTGCCAGCAGCCTACAGGGAGGGGATACGCAGTATTTT. Translating it yields CASSLQGGDTQYF.

The chain uses TRBV7-8 and TRBJ2-5; D call uncertain. This CDR3 has 11 amino acids. Trimming left V 3 bases short and J 5 bases short, with 4 bases between. Germline V gives CDR1 SGHVS, CDR2 FQNEAQ. The CDR3 reads CASSFGETQYF. DNA of the CDR3: TGTGCCAGCAGCTTCGGGGAGACCCAGTACTTC.

This clone appeared a single time. The J gene is TRBJ2-2, the V gene TRBV7-8; the match to TRBD1 covers 9 bases. V was pared by 8 bases and J by 6 bases, with 13 bases of the junction left unmatched. Germline V gene data show CDR1 as SGHVS and CDR2 as FQNEAQ. CDR3 length: 16 amino acids. This CDR3 reads CASSGRDRVMAGELFF. Written as DNA, the CDR3 is TGTGCCAGCTCAGGGCGGGACAGGGTAATGGCCGGGGAGCTGTTTTTT.

The chain recombines TRBV2 with TRBJ1-4; TRBD1 matches at 12 bases. The CDR3 is made up of 15 amino acids. CDR1 SNHLY and CDR2 FYNNEI come from the germline V gene. V lost 1 base to trimming and J lost 10 bases; unmatched junction nucleotides: 4. This CDR3 reads CASSEEGTGGGKLFF. The CDR3 DNA reads TGTGCCAGCAGTGAAGAGGGGACAGGGGGCGGAAAACTGTTTTTT.

V usage is TRBV6-5 and J usage is TRBJ1-3; D not certain. CDR3 length: 13 amino acids. V lost 6 bases to trimming and J lost 4 bases, with 10 bases between them. Germline loops: CDR1 MNHEY, CDR2 SVGAGI. The CDR3 sequence: CASRLIQGNTIYF. The CDR3 DNA reads TGTGCCAGCAGATTAATCCAGGGAAACACCATATATTTT.

The chain couples TRBV10-3 to TRBJ2-2; 11 bases fit TRBD1. Per germline, CDR1 ENHRY and CDR2 SYGVKD. The CDR3 contains 16 residues. V lost 6 bases to trimming and J lost 4 bases; unmatched junction nucleotides: 7. DNA for the CDR3: TGTGCCATCAGCGTCTCCGGGACAGGGGGCACCGGGGAGCTGTTTTTT. Residues: CAISVSGTGGTGELFF.